The clone carrying this T cell receptor (beta chain) was seen only a few times. Antigen unknown. The data were obtained in a study of blood T cells in healthy people across ages. Study-level findings and limits: Researchers report that TCR beta diversity correlated strongly with naive T cell percentage. Diversity figures derived from one million T cells were judged to underestimate the true value. No one knew whether donors had CMV, which possibly confounded expanded clonotype changes.

Primed by a sample-barcoded 5' primer and a J-beta primer mix, a second PCR proceeded for about 7 to 11 cycles. Tags on each cDNA molecule came from a template-switch adaptor with 12 random nucleotides. In TCRdb, the 5' RACE reads were re-called with MiXCR into one record per CDR3 protein. The sample has about 640,000 distinct CDR3 sequences; roughly 50% are singletons. Trimming shortened V by 0 bases and J by 11 bases, and 19 bases separated the two germline ends. Germline V lookup: CDR1 SGHVS, CDR2 FQNEAQ. This CDR3 contains 15 residues. The clonotype was recovered from a man aged 55-75 years in good health. Material for sequencing was blood. The J gene is TRBJ2-5, the V gene TRBV7-8; TRBD2 might be the D (5 bases). The CDR3 DNA is TGTGCCAGCAGCTTAGCGCTTCTGGTCGATGGGGAGCAGTACTTC. Amino acid sequence: CASSLALLVDGEQYF.